The 22 T cell receptor beta chains below were found in one sample sequenced in a study of T cell responses to AZD1222 COVID-19 vaccine. The protocol was immunoSEQ multiplex PCR, while the TCRdb copy is restricted to in-frame clones and leaves out a portion. The data hold 85,000 to 90,000 clones, with approximately 88% observed a single time. The source was peripheral blood, collected on day 0 of AZD1222 vaccination. These receptors came from an adult in good health.

This clone was detected once. The chain recombines TRBV9 with TRBJ1-2; TRBD1 aligns across 7 bases. The CDR3 contains 15 residues. Germline V gives CDR1 SGDLS, CDR2 YYNGEE. With V trimmed by 1 base and J by 0 bases, 3 bases remained unmatched. The CDR3 here is CASSVPGQPNYGYTF. The CDR3 region has the DNA TGTGCCAGCAGCGTACCGGGACAGCCTAACTATGGCTACACCTTC. Full variable domain (rest looked up from reference TRBV9 and TRBJ1-2): DSGVTQTPKHLITATGQRVTLRCSPRSGDLSVYWYQQSLDQGLQFLIQYYNGEERAKGNILERFSAQQFPDLHSELNLSSLELGDSALYFCASSVPGQPNYGYTFGSGTRLTVV.

The gene calls are TRBV28 and TRBJ1-1; D call uncertain. The V gene lost 1 base and the J gene lost 1 base, with 4 bases spanning the gap. Germline CDR1 reads MDHEN; CDR2 reads SYDVKM. The CDR3 has 13 residues. CDR3 protein: CASSLLQNTEAFF. The DNA of the CDR3 is TGTGCCAGCAGTTTATTACAGAACACTGAAGCTTTCTTT.

The genes are TRBV7-8 and TRBJ2-7; 13 bases are shared with TRBD2. CDR1 SGHVS and CDR2 FQNEAQ come from the germline V gene. The CDR3 length is 16 residues. Trimming removed 2 bases from V and 3 bases from J; junction bases left unmatched: 4. CDR3 residues: CASSLRTSGSHYEQYF. The CDR3 DNA sequence: TGTGCCAGCAGCTTAAGGACTAGCGGGAGTCACTACGAGCAGTACTTC.

This chain joins TRBV19 and TRBJ2-1; 12 nucleotides line up with TRBD2. Germline V CDR1 and CDR2: LNHDA, SQIVND (reference sequence). The trim removed 6 bases at V and 8 bases at J, leaving 8 bases unmatched. The CDR3 is 15 amino acids. CDR3 in amino acids: CASSRTSGIVDEQFF. DNA of the CDR3: TGTGCCAGTAGCCGGACTAGCGGGATAGTAGATGAGCAGTTCTTC.

The chain is built from TRBV18 and TRBJ2-5; D gene uncertain. The V end lost 3 bases, the J end lost 2 bases, and 4 bases lay between the germline ends. The CDR3 is made up of 12 amino acids. Germline V lookup: CDR1 KGHSH, CDR2 LQKENI. DNA for the CDR3: TGTGCCAGCTCACCCGAACAAGAGACCCAGTACTTC. Translated: CASSPEQETQYF.

This clone was detected only once. The DNA for the CDR3 is TGTGCCAGCAGTTCCGGGACAGGGTGGGGGCAGCCCCAGCATTTT. This gives the protein CASSSGTGWGQPQHF. This rearrangement joins TRBV5-8 to TRBJ1-5; 9 bases map to TRBD1. The length of the CDR3 is 15 residues. Looked up from germline, CDR1 is SGHTS and CDR2 is YDEGEE. The junction had 10 bases not matched to a gene; V was cut back by 5 bases and J by 7 bases. The whole variable domain, remainder taken from reference TRBV5-8 and TRBJ1-5, is EAGVTQSPTHLIKTRGQQATLRCSPISGHTSVYWYQQALGLGLQFLLWYDEGEERNRGNFPPRFSGRQFPNYSSELNVNALELEDSALYLCASSSGTGWGQPQHFGDGTRLSIL.

The rearrangement uses TRBV9 and TRBJ2-1; 7 nucleotides agree with TRBD2. J lost 0 bases, V lost 3 bases, and 6 bases had no gene match. CDR1 SGDLS and CDR2 YYNGEE come from the germline V gene. The CDR3 length is 16 residues. CDR3 nucleotides: TGTGCCAGCAGCGGTTACGGGGGGAGCTCCTACAATGAGCAGTTCTTC. This encodes CASSGYGGSSYNEQFF.

This clone has only one observation. The germline gene is not matched at one end of the junction; a read error may be the cause. The rearrangement uses TRBV27 and TRBJ2-1; D unresolved. CDR1 is MNHEY and CDR2 is SMNVEV in the germline V gene (reference sequence). The CDR3 totals 12 residues. The CDR3 loop is CASSSPYNEQFF. In nucleotides, the CDR3 is TGTGCCAGCAGTTCGCCCTATAATGAGCAGTTCTTC.

The V call is TRBV27, the J call TRBJ2-7; 13 bases are shared with TRBD2. The ends lost 5 bases at V and 4 bases at J; junction bases unmatched: 8. Germline lookup yields CDR1 MNHEY and CDR2 SMNVEV (reference sequence). The CDR3 is made up of 16 amino acids. CDR3 nucleotides: TGTGCCAGCAGTCCCTGGACTAGCGGGGGTGGTTACGAGCAGTACTTC. Encoded protein: CASSPWTSGGGYEQYF.

This chain uses TRBV24-1 with TRBJ1-1; D ambiguous. The ends were cut back, 4 bases at V and 4 bases at J, with 15 bases in the middle. The CDR3 is 15 amino acids. Germline assignment: CDR1 KGHDR and CDR2 SFDVKD. CDR3 DNA: TGTGCCACCAGTGACAGACATTCGGTGGGCACTGAAGCTTTCTTT. Its translation is CATSDRHSVGTEAFF.

The V call is TRBV5-8, the J call TRBJ1-5; possible D gene TRBD1, 5 bases. Germline V gene sequence: CDR1 SGHTS, CDR2 YDEGEE. CDR3 size: 16 residues. Between the trimmed V and J ends, which lost 4 bases and 1 base, there was a span of 15 bases. The CDR3 nucleotides are TGTGCCAGCAGCCGTGGGACTTTGGGGAGCAATCAGCCCCAGCATTTT. Translated, it gives CASSRGTLGSNQPQHF.

V gene TRBV19 combines with J gene TRBJ1-5, with unresolved D. CDR3 length: 15 amino acids. Between the trimmed V and J ends, which lost 5 bases and 0 bases, there was a span of 11 bases. Per germline, CDR1 LNHDA and CDR2 SQIVND (reference sequence). The CDR3 DNA follows: TGTGCCAGTAGTTCTCGGTTGTATAGCAATCAGCCCCAGCATTTT. This sequence encodes CASSSRLYSNQPQHF.

V is TRBV6-1 and J is TRBJ1-5, with D uncertain. Looked up from germline, CDR1 is MNHNS and CDR2 is SASEGT. This CDR3 is built from 18 residues. Trimming shortened V by 1 base and J by 0 bases, and 16 bases separated the two germline ends. For the CDR3, the DNA is TGTGCCAGCAGTGAAGATCGAGACTTTGGGTATAGCAATCAGCCCCAGCATTTT. Protein sequence: CASSEDRDFGYSNQPQHF.

This clone was counted once. This chain joins TRBV19 and TRBJ2-3, with D possibly being TRBD1 (6 bases). There are 14 residues in the CDR3. Germline assignment: CDR1 LNHDA and CDR2 SQIVND (reference sequence). V was pared by 8 bases and J by 1 base, with 13 bases between. This CDR3 is CASEKQGRTDTQYF. CDR3 DNA sequence: TGTGCCAGTGAGAAGCAGGGGCGCACAGATACGCAGTATTTT.

The chain has TRBV5-4 and TRBJ1-4; 8 bases match TRBD1. The CDR3 covers 13 residues. After removal of 9 bases from V and 8 bases from J, the junction contained 9 bases not matched to a gene. Germline CDR1 reads SGHNT; CDR2 reads YYREEE (reference sequence). CDR3 residues: CATTDRVGEKLFF. Here the CDR3 DNA reads TGTGCCACTACGGACAGGGTCGGAGAAAAACTGTTTTTT.

The gene calls are TRBV24-1 and TRBJ1-1; the D gene is possibly TRBD1 (6 bases). V was cut by 8 bases and J by 1 base, with 10 bases left in between. CDR3 length: 13 residues. CDR1 and CDR2 from the germline V gene are KGHDR and SFDVKD. The CDR3 loop reads CATKGGPNTEAFF. CDR3 nucleotides: TGTGCCACCAAGGGGGGCCCGAACACTGAAGCTTTCTTT.

The chain recombines TRBV11-3 with TRBJ1-1; possibly TRBD1 for D (5 bases). This CDR3 region has 15 residues. V dropped 5 bases and J dropped 1 base, with 14 bases sitting between them. Per the germline V gene, CDR1 is SGHNT and CDR2 is YENEEA. CDR3 in DNA: TGTGCCAGCAGCCCAGGACACGGGGAGAACACTGAAGCTTTCTTT. Encoded protein: CASSPGHGENTEAFF. The full variable domain, its missing parts supplied by reference TRBV11-3 and TRBJ1-1, is EAGVVQSPRYKIIEKKQPVAFWCNPISGHNTLYWYLQNLGQGPELLIRYENEEAVDDSQLPKDRFSAERLKGVDSTLKIQPAELGDSAVYLCASSPGHGENTEAFFGQGTRLTVV.

The chain has TRBV18 and TRBJ2-1, with D possibly TRBD2 on 5 matching bases. V was cut by 3 bases and J by 8 bases, with 17 bases left in between. From germline, CDR1 is KGHSH and CDR2 LQKENI. The CDR3 spans 15 residues. The CDR3: CASSPSLGLGDEQFF. CDR3 sequence (DNA): TGTGCCAGCTCACCGAGTCTAGGGCTCGGGGATGAGCAGTTCTTC.

The chain joins TRBV6-2 or TRBV6-3 to TRBJ2-5, with 7 positions matching TRBD1. CDR3 length: 14 residues. CDR1 and CDR2 from the germline V gene are MNHEY and SVGEGT. J was trimmed by 3 bases and V by 2 bases; bases with no gene match: 3. DNA of the CDR3: TGTGCCAGCAGTTACCATACAGGGGAAGAGACCCAGTACTTC. Translation: CASSYHTGEETQYF.

The J gene is TRBJ2-7, the V gene TRBV18; D is possibly TRBD2 (5 bases). The V gene lost 3 bases and the J gene lost 2 bases, with 8 bases spanning the gap. In germline, CDR1 is KGHSH, CDR2 LQKENI. This CDR3 spans 13 amino acids. DNA of the CDR3: TGTGCCAGCTCACCCGGGGTTCCCTACGAGCAGTACTTC. Translating it yields CASSPGVPYEQYF.

V usage is TRBV5-1 and J usage is TRBJ2-1; D perhaps matches TRBD2 (5 bases). The V and J ends lost 2 bases and 10 bases respectively, with 13 bases between them. The V gene's germline CDR1 is SGHRS and CDR2 YFSETQ. The CDR3 has 13 residues. As DNA, the CDR3 is TGCGCCAGCAGCTTCCCTCTAGCATACGAGCAGTTCTTC. This translates into CASSFPLAYEQFF.

The genes are TRBV27 and TRBJ1-4; 10 bases fit TRBD1. The J segment lost 8 bases and the V segment lost 6 bases, leaving 15 bases of the junction unmatched. The CDR3 covers 17 residues. CDR1 MNHEY and CDR2 SMNVEV come from the germline V gene (reference sequence). Here the CDR3 DNA reads TGTGCCAGCAGGACCGGGACAGGGGTCGACTTTCCGGAAAAACTGTTTTTT. Translated: CASRTGTGVDFPEKLFF.